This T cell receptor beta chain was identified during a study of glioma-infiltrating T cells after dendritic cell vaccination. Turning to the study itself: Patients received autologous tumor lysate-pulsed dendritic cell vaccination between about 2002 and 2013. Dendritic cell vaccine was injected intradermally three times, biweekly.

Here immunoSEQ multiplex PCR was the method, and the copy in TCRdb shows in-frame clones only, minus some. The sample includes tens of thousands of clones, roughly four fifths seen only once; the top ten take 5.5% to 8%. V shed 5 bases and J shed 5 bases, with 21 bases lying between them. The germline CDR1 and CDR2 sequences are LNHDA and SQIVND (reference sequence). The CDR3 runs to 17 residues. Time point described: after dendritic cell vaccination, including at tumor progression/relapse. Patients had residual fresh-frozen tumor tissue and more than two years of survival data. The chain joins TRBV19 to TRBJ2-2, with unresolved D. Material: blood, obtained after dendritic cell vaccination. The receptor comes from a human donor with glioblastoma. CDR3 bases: TGTGCCAGTAGTGGTCCGAGTCTCCCCGTCCTAACCGGGGAGCTGTTTTTT. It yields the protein CASSGPSLPVLTGELFF.